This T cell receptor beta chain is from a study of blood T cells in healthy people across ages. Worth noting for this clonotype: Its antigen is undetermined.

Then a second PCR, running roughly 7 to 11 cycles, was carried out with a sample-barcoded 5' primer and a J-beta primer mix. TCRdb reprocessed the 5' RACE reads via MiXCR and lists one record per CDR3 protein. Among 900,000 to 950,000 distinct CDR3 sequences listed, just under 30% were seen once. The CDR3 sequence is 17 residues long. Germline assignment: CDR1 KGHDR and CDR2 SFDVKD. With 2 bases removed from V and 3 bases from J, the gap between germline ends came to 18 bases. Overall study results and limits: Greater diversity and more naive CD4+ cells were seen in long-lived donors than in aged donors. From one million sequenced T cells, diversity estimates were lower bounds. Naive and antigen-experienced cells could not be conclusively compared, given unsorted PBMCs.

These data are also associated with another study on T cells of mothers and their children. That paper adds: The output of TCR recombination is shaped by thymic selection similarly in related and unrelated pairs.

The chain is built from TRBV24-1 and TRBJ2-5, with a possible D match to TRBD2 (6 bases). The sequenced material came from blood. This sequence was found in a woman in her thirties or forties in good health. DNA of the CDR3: TGTGCCACCAGTGATTCCCCCAGGAGGGTAGGGGAAGAGACCCAGTACTTC. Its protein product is CATSDSPRRVGEETQYF.